Listed below are T cell receptor beta chains from one sample, sequenced in a study of HIV-infected patients and healthy controls. TCRdb called the 5' RACE reads again in MiXCR, with one record for every CDR3 protein. The sample comprises about 16,000 distinct CDR3 sequences, just under 9.5% of which are singletons, and more than 4.5% rests with the top ten. The sample comprised blood. The receptors stem from an adult in good health. CDR3s include the opening cysteine and the closing phenylalanine or tryptophan. A D gene is named only where the DNA matches it firmly. Clone size is shown for a subset of rows, as once, few, many or a class of expanded clone.

TRBV6-6	TRBJ2-5	-	-	CASSYGVQETQYF	TGTGCCAGCAGTTACGGGGTTCAAGAGACCCAGTACTTC
TRBV6-5	TRBJ1-2	-	many	CASSYSARPALGYTF	TGTGCCAGCAGTTACTCCGCCAGACCCGCGCTCGGCTACACCTTC
TRBV2	TRBJ2-1	TRBD2	many	CASRPGTSGPLGYNEQFF	TGTGCCAGCAGGCCCGGGACTAGCGGACCGCTGGGCTACAATGAGCAGTTCTTC
TRBV2	TRBJ1-6	TRBD1	medium-sized	CASRSGQGDSHSYNSPLHF	TGTGCCAGCCGGTCGGGGCAGGGGGACTCCCACTCCTATAATTCACCCCTCCACTTT
TRBV5-4	TRBJ1-2	-	few	CASSPRGRERNYGYTF	TGTGCCAGCAGCCCCCGAGGGAGGGAAAGGAACTATGGCTACACCTTC
TRBV19	TRBJ2-3	-	-	CASSIRTDTQYF	TGTGCCAGTAGTATCCGCACAGATACGCAGTATTTT
TRBV3-1	TRBJ2-3	TRBD2	many	CASSRSGRDTDTQYF	TGTGCCAGCAGCCGAAGCGGGAGAGATACAGATACGCAGTATTTT
TRBV28	TRBJ1-5	-	medium-sized	CASATGTLYSNQPQHF	TGTGCCAGCGCAACCGGGACCCTATATAGCAATCAGCCCCAGCATTTT
TRBV6-1	TRBJ1-1	-	-	CAIKTGMNTEAFF	TGTGCCATCAAGACAGGCATGAACACTGAAGCTTTCTTT
TRBV6-5	TRBJ1-1	-	many	CASSYGMGTEAFF	TGTGCCAGCAGCTACGGGATGGGGACTGAAGCTTTCTTT
TRBV7-8	TRBJ2-5	-	few	CASSSWGETQYF	TGTGCCAGCAGCTCCTGGGGAGAGACCCAGTACTTC
TRBV7-9	TRBJ2-4	-	many	CASSLDRANIQYF	TGTGCCAGCAGTCTCGACAGAGCAAACATTCAGTACTTC
TRBV28	TRBJ2-7	-	many	CASGREIPYEQYF	TGTGCCAGCGGTAGGGAGATTCCCTACGAGCAGTACTTC
TRBV6-5	TRBJ2-1	-	few	CASRYTVYNEQFF	TGTGCCAGCAGGTACACGGTTTACAATGAGCAGTTCTTC
TRBV28	TRBJ2-4	-	many	CASSPGQKKNIQYF	TGTGCCAGCAGCCCCGGCCAAAAGAAAAACATTCAGTACTTC
TRBV2	TRBJ2-1	-	many	CASIPDPGHGFDEQFF	TGTGCCAGCATCCCGGACCCGGGACATGGTTTCGATGAGCAGTTCTTC
TRBV28	TRBJ2-1	-	-	CASSDPRGHYNEQFF	TGTGCCAGCAGTGACCCCCGCGGACACTACAATGAGCAGTTCTTC
TRBV28	TRBJ2-7	-	many	CASSRSAYEQYF	TGTGCCAGCAGTCGCTCGGCCTACGAGCAGTACTTC
TRBV20-1	TRBJ1-5	-	many	CSATELSGQPQHF	TGCAGTGCCACAGAGTTGTCAGGGCAGCCCCAGCATTTT
TRBV4-3	TRBJ2-7	TRBD2	once	CASKPPEREGGYEQYF	TGCGCCAGCAAGCCCCCCGAGCGGGAGGGCGGCTACGAGCAGTACTTC
TRBV20-1	TRBJ2-3	-	many	CSARDISGYTQYF	TGCAGTGCTAGAGATATAAGCGGGTATACGCAGTATTTT
TRBV28	TRBJ2-2	-	many	CASRTLSTGTNTGELFF	TGTGCCAGCAGAACCCTATCTACAGGGACGAACACCGGGGAGCTGTTTTTT
TRBV28	TRBJ1-2	-	many	CASSLREGRGDYGYTF	TGTGCCAGCAGTTTACGGGAGGGCCGAGGAGACTATGGCTACACCTTC
TRBV19	TRBJ2-3	TRBD2	many	CASTLAVAGGPRVDTQYF	TGTGCCAGTACCCTCGCTGTAGCGGGAGGCCCTAGGGTAGATACGCAGTATTTT
TRBV7-6	TRBJ2-2	-	many	CASSFGSAGELFF	TGTGCCAGCAGCTTTGGTAGTGCCGGGGAGCTGTTTTTT
TRBV4-3	TRBJ2-7	-	many	CASSPGVGEQYF	TGCGCCAGCAGCCCGGGAGTCGGCGAGCAGTACTTC
TRBV15	TRBJ2-3	TRBD1	many	CATSRGQDTDTQYF	TGTGCCACCAGCCGGGGACAGGACACAGATACGCAGTATTTT
TRBV7-9	TRBJ2-3	-	-	CASSLGVERTQYF	TGTGCCAGCAGCTTAGGAGTCGAGCGTACGCAGTATTTT
TRBV15	TRBJ2-1	TRBD2	-	CATSRDWLSRTRRYNEQFF	TGTGCCACCAGCAGAGATTGGCTTTCCCGGACTAGACGATACAATGAGCAGTTCTTC
TRBV4-1	TRBJ2-3	-	many	CASSQQGFTDTQYF	TGCGCCAGCAGCCAACAGGGTTTCACAGATACGCAGTATTTT
TRBV4-1	TRBJ2-5	-	-	CASSHGNKETQYF	TGCGCCAGCAGCCACGGAAACAAAGAGACCCAGTACTTC
TRBV7-2	TRBJ1-1	-	medium-sized	CASSLVSGGLTEAFF	TGTGCCAGCAGCTTAGTCTCAGGTGGACTCACTGAAGCTTTCTTT
TRBV29-1	TRBJ2-4	TRBD2	-	CSVLEREKNIQYF	TGCAGCGTTTTGGAGCGGGAGAAAAACATTCAGTACTTC
TRBV6-6	TRBJ2-1	-	many	CASSKVSAVDEQFF	TGTGCCAGCAGTAAGGTGTCCGCTGTAGATGAGCAGTTCTTC
TRBV3-1	TRBJ1-1	-	few	CASSQAEYTEAFF	TGTGCCAGCAGCCAAGCTGAATACACTGAAGCTTTCTTT